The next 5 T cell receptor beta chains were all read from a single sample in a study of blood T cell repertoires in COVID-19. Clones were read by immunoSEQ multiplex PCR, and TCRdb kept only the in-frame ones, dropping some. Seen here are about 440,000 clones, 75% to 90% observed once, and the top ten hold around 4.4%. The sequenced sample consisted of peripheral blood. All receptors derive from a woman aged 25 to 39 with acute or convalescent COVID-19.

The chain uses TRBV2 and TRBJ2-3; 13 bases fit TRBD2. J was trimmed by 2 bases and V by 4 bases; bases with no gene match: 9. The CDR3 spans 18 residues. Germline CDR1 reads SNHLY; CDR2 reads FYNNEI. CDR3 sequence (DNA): TGTGCCAGCAGTGTACTAGCGGGGGGGGGTAACTTCACAGATACGCAGTATTTT. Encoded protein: CASSVLAGGGNFTDTQYF.

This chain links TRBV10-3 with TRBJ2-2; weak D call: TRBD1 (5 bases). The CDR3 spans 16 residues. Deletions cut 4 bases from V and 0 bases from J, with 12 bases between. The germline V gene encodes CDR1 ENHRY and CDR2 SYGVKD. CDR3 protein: CAISGGLGANTGELFF. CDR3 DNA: TGTGCCATCAGTGGCGGCTTAGGGGCGAACACCGGGGAGCTGTTTTTT.

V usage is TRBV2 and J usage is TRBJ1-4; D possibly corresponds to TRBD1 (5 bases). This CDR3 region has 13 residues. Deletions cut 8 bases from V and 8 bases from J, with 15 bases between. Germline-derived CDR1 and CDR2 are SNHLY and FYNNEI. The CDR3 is CASGGTLGEKLFF. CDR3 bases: TGTGCCAGCGGGGGGACCCTTGGCGAAAAACTGTTTTTT.

The CDR3 loop is CASSESGSYEQYF. CDR3 DNA: TGCGCCAGCAGTGAATCGGGGTCCTACGAGCAGTACTTC. This rearrangement joins TRBV10-1 to TRBJ2-7, with a weak D call TRBD2 (5 bases). Germline-derived CDR1 and CDR2 are WNHNN and SYGVQD (reference sequence). V was clipped by 3 bases and J by 1 base, with 7 bases between them. The CDR3 extends over 13 amino acids.

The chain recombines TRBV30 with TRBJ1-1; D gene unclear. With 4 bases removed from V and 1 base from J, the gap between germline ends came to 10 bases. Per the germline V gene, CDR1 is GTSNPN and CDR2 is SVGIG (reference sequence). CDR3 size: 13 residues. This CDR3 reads CAWNYGRNTEAFF. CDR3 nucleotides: TGTGCCTGGAATTACGGGAGGAACACTGAAGCTTTCTTT.